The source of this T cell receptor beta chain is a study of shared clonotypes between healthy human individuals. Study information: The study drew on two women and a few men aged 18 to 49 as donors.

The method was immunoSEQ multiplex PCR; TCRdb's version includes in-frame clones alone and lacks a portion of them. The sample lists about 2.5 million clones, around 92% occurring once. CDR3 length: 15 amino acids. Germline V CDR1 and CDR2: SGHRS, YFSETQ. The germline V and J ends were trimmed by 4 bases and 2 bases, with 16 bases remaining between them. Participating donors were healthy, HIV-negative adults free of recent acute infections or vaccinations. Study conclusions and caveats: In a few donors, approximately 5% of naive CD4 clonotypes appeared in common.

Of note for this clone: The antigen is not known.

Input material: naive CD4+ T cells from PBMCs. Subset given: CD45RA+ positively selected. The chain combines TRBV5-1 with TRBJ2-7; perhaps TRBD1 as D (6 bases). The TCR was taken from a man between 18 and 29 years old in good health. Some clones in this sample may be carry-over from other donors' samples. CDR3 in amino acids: CASSLSGQTTYEQYF. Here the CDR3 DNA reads TGCGCCAGCAGCCTCTCAGGACAGACTACCTACGAGCAGTACTTC.